The clone carrying this T cell receptor beta chain was counted a few times. These data belong to a study of hypomethylating agent response in myelodysplastic syndrome. TCRdb's copy holds only in-frame clones and misses some; the assay was immunoSEQ multiplex PCR. This table holds approximately 9,300 clones, about 83% found once. CDR1 SGDLS and CDR2 YYNGEE come from the germline V gene. V was trimmed by 3 bases and J by 5 bases, leaving 8 bases between them. CDR3 length equals 12 residues. The sample here was bone marrow, taken before or after starting hypomethylating agent treatment for myelodysplastic syndrome (not recorded which). J is TRBJ1-2 and V is TRBV9; D uncertain. The TCR sequence derives from a human donor with myelodysplastic syndrome. For the CDR3, the DNA is TGTGCCAGCAGCGCCCGGGCGTATGGCTACACCTTC. This translates into CASSARAYGYTF.